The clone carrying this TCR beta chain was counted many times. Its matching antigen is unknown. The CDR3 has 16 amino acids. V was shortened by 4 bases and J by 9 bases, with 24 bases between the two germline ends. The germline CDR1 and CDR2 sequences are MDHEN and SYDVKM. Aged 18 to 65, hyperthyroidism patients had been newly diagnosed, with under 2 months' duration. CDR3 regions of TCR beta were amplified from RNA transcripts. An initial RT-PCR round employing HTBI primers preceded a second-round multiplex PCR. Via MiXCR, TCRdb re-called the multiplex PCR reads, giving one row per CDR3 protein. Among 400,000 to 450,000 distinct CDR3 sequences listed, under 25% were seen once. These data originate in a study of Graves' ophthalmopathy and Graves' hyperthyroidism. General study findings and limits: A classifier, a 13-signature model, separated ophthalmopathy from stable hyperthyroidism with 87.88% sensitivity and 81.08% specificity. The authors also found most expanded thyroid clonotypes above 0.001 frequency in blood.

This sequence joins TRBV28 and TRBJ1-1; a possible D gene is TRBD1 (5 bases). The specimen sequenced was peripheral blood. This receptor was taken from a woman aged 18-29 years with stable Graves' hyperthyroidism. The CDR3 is CASSSYGIDSLGKAFF. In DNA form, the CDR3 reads TGTGCCAGCAGTTCATACGGTATTGACAGCCTCGGAAAAGCTTTCTTT. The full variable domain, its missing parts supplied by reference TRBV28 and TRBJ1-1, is DVKVTQSSRYLVKRTGEKVFLECVQDMDHENMFWYRQDPGLGLRLIYFSYDVKMKEKGDIPEGYSVSREKKERFSLILESASTNQTSMYLCASSSYGIDSLGKAFFGQGTRLTVV.